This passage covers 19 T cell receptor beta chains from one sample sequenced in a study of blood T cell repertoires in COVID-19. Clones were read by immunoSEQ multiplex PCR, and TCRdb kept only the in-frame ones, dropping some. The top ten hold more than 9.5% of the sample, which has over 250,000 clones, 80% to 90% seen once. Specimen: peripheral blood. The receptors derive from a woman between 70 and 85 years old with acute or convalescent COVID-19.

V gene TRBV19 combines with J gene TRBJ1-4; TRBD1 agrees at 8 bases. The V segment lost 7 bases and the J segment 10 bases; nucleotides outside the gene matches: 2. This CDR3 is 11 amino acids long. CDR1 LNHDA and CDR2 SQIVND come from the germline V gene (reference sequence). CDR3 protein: CASKDRAKLFF. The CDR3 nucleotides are TGTGCCAGTAAGGACAGGGCAAAACTGTTTTTT.

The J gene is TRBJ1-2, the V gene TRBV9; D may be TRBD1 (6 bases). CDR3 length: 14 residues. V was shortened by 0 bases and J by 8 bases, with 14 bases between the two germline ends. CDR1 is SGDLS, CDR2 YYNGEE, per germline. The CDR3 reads CASSVALAGEGYTF. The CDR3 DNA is TGTGCCAGCAGCGTAGCTTTGGCAGGGGAGGGCTACACCTTC.

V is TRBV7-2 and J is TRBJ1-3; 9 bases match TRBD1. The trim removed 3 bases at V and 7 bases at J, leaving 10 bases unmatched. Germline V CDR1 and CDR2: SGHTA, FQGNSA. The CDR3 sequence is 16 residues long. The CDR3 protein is CASSFPMDRGSNTIYF. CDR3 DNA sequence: TGTGCCAGCAGCTTTCCGATGGACAGGGGTAGTAACACCATATATTTT. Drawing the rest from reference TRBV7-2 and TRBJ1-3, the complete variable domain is GAGVSQSPSNKVTEKGKDVELRCDPISGHTALYWYRQSLGQGLEFLIYFQGNSAPDKSGLPSDRFSAERTGGSVSTLTIQRTQQEDSAVYLCASSFPMDRGSNTIYFGEGSWLTVV.

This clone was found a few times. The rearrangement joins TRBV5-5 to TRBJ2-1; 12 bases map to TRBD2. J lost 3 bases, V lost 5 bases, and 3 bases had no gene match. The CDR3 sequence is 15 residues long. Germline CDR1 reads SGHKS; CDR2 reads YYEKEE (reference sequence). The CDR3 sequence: CASSQLAGGYNEQFF. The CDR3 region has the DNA TGTGCCAGCAGTCAACTAGCGGGGGGCTACAATGAGCAGTTCTTC.

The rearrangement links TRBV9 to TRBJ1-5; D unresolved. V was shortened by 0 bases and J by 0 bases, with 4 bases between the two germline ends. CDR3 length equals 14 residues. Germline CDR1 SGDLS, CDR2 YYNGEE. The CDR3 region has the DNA TGTGCCAGCAGCGTAGACAGTAGCAATCAGCCCCAGCATTTT. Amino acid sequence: CASSVDSSNQPQHF.

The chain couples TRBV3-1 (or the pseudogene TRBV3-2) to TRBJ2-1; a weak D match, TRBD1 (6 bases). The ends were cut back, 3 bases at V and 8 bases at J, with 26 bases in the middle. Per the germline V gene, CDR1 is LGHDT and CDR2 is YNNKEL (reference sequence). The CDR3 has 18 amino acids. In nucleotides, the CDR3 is TGTGCCAGCAGCCAGGGGCTATCAGGGACACGGGACAATGATGAGCAGTTCTTC. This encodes CASSQGLSGTRDNDEQFF.

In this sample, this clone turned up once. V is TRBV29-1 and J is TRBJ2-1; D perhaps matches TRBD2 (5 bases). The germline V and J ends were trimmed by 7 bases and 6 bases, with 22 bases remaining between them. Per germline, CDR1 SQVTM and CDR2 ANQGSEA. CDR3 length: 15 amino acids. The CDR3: CSAATGPPGVNEQFF. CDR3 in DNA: TGCAGCGCGGCCACCGGGCCCCCCGGGGTCAATGAGCAGTTCTTC.

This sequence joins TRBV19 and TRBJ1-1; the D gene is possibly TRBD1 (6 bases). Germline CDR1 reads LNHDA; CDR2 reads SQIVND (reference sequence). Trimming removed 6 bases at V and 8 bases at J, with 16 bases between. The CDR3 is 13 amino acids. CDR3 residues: CASSLDRLGEAFF. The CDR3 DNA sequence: TGTGCCAGTAGCCTCGACAGGCTAGGGGAAGCTTTCTTT.

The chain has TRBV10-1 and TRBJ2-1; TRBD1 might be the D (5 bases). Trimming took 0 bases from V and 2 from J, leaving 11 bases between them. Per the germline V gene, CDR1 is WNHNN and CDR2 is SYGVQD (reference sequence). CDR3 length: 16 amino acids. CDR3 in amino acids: CASSESSGPPYNEQFF. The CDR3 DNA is TGCGCCAGCAGTGAGTCATCAGGGCCCCCCTACAATGAGCAGTTCTTC.

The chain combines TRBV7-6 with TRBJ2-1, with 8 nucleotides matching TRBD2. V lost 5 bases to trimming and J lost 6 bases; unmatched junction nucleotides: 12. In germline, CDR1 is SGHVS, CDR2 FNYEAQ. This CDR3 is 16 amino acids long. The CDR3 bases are TGTGCCAGCAGCCCTGATCTAGCGGGCGTTGGCAATGAGCAGTTCTTC. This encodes CASSPDLAGVGNEQFF.

CDR3 nucleotide sequence: TGTGCCAGCAGCCTTACCTCAGGGGAGGGCGAAAAACTGTTTTTT. As protein: CASSLTSGEGEKLFF. The chain carries TRBV3-1 (or the pseudogene TRBV3-2) and TRBJ1-4; D perhaps matches TRBD1 (6 bases). CDR3 length equals 15 residues. Germline values: CDR1 LGHDT, CDR2 YNNKEL (reference sequence). V lost 4 bases, J lost 8 bases, and 17 bases lay in between.

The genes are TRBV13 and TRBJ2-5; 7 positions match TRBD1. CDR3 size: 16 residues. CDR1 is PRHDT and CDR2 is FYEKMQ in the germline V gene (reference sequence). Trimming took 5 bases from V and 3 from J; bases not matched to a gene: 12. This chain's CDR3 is CASSPLGTEGEETQYF. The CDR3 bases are TGTGCCAGCAGCCCCCTCGGGACAGAGGGCGAAGAGACCCAGTACTTC.

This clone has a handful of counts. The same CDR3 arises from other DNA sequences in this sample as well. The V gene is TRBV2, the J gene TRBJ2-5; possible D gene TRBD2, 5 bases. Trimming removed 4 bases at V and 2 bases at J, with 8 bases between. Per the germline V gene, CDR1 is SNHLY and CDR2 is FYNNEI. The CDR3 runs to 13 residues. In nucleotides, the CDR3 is TGTGCCAGCAGTGGAGGGTGGCAAGAGACCCAGTACTTC. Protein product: CASSGGWQETQYF.

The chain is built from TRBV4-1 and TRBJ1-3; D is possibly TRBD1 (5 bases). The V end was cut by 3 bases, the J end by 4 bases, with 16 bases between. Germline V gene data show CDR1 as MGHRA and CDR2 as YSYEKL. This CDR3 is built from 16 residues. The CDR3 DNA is TGCGCCAGCAGCCATGGGGGGAGGGCCCTCGGAAACACCATATATTTT. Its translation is CASSHGGRALGNTIYF.

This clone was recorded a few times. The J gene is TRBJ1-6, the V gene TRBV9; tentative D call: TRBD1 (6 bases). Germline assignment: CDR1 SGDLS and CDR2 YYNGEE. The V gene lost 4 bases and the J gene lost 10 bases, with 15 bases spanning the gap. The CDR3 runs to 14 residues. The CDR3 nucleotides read TGTGCCAGCAGCTTAGGACAGCTGGAATCACCCCTCCACTTT. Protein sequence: CASSLGQLESPLHF.

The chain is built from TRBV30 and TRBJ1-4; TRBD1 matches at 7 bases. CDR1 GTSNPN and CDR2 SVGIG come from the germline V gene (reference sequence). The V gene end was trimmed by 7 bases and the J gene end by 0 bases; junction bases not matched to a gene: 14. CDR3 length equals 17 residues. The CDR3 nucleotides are TGTGCCTCAAGACAGGGAAGTTACCTCGCAACTAATGAAAAACTGTTTTTT. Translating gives CASRQGSYLATNEKLFF.

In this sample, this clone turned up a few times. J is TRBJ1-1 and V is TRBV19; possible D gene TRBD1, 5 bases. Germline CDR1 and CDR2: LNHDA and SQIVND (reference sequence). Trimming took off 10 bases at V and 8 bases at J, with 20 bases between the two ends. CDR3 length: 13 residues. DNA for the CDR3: TGTGCCACCAGATTGGGCGGGACGGCAGAAGCTTTCTTT. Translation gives CATRLGGTAEAFF.

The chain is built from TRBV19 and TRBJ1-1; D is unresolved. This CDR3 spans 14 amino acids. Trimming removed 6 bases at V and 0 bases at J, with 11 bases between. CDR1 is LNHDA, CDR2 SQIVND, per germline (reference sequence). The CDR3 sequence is CASSAVSMNTEAFF. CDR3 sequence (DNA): TGTGCCAGTAGCGCAGTCTCCATGAACACTGAAGCTTTCTTT.

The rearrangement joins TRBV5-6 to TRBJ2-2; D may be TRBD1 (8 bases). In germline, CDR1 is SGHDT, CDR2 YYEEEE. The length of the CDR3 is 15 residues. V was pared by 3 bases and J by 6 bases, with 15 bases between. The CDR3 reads CASSYDRGGAGELFF. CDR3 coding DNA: TGTGCCAGCAGCTACGACAGGGGAGGGGCCGGGGAGCTGTTTTTT.